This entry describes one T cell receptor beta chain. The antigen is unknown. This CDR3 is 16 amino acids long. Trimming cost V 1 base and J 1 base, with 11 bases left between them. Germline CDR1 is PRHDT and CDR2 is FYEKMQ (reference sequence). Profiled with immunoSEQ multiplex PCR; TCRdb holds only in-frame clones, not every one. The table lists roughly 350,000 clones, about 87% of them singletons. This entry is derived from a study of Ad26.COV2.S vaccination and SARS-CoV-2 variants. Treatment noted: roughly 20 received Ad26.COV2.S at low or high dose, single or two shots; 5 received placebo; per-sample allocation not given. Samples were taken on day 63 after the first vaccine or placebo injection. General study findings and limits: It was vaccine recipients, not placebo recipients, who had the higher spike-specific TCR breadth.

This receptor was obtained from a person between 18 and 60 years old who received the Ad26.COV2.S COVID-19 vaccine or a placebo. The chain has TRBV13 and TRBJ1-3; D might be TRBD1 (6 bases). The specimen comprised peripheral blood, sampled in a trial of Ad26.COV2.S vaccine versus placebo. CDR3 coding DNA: TGTGCCAGCAGCTTAGTTCGGACAGCGTCTGGAAACACCATATATTTT. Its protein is CASSLVRTASGNTIYF.